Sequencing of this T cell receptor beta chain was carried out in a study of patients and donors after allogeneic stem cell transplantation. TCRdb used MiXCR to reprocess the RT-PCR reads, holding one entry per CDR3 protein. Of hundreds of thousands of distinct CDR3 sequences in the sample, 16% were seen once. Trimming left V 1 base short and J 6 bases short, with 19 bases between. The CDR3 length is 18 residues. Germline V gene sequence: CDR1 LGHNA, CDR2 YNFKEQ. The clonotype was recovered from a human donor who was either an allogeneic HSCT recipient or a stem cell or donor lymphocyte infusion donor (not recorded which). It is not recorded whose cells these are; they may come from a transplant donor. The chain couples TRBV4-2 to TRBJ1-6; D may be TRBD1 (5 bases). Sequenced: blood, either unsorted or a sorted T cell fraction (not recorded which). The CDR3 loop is CASSQVPVRQGLNSPLHF. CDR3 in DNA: TGTGCCAGCAGCCAAGTCCCGGTCCGGCAGGGTCTTAATTCACCCCTCCACTTT.